This entry concerns a single T cell receptor (beta chain). TCRdb reprocessed the 5' RACE reads; each CDR3 protein has one entry and no DNA is given. This table lists approximately 380,000 distinct CDR3 sequences. This entry belongs to a study of T cells expressing NK-cell markers. CDR3 length: 15 amino acids. CDR1 SGHTA and CDR2 FQGTGA come from the germline V gene. The chain carries TRBV7-3 and TRBJ2-2; TCRdb picks TRBD1, but there is no DNA to check that call. The clonotype comes from a man aged 18 to 70 in good health. Sequenced: blood T cells: a sorted CD56 or NKG2C T cell subset, CD4+ or CD8+ T cells, or bulk PBMC T cells (not recorded which). CDR3 sequence: CASSPRQGSVGELFF.